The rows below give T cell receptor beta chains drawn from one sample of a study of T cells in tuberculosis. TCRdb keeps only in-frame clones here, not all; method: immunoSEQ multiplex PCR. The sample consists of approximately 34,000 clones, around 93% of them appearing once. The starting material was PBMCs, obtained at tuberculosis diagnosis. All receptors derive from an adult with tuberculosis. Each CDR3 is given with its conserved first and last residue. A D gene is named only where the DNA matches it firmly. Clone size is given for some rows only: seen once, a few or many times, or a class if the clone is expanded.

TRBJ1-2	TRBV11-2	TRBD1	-	TGTGCCAGCAGCTTAGATGCCGGGACAGGGCCCTATGGCTACACCTTC	CASSLDAGTGPYGYTF
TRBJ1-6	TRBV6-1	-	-	TGTGCCAGCAGTGAACGGGGGGGGTCCTATAATTCACCCCTCCACTTT	CASSERGGSYNSPLHF
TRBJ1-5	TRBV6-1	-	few	TGTGCCAGCAGTGCCTTCATCGGGGTGGATAGCAATCAGCCCCAGCATTTT	CASSAFIGVDSNQPQHF
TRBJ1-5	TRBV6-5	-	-	TGTGCCAGCAGTCAGGTCAAGGGGCAGCCCCAGCATTTT	CASSQVKGQPQHF
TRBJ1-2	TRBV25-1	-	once	TGTGCCAGCAGTGAAGACCGGACAGTTACAACCTATGGCTACACCTTC	CASSEDRTVTTYGYTF
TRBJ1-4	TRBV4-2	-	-	TGTGCCAGCAGCCCAGCTGGGGGGGATGCTGAAAAACTGTTTTTT	CASSPAGGDAEKLFF
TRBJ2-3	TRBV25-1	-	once	TGTGCCAGCAGTGTCTACCTACTCACAGATACGCAGTATTTT	CASSVYLLTDTQYF
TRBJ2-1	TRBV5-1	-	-	TGCGCCAGCATAGCAGGGGCGGGCTCCTACAATGAGCAGTTCTTC	CASIAGAGSYNEQFF
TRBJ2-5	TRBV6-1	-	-	TGTGCCAGCAGTGAAAAAGGGCGGGGAGAGACCCAGTACTTC	CASSEKGRGETQYF
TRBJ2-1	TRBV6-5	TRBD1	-	TGTGCCAGCAGTTACAGGGGGCCCGTCGATGAGCAGTTCTTC	CASSYRGPVDEQFF
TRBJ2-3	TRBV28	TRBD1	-	TGTGCCAGCAGGGGGACAGGGCGAAGCACAGATACGCAGTATTTT	CASRGTGRSTDTQYF
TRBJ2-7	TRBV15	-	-	TGTGCCACCAGCGCCACTAGAGAGACCTACGAGCAGTACTTC	CATSATRETYEQYF
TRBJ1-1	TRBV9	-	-	TGTGCCAGCAGCCCCGGGGGGGCTGAAGCTTTCTTT	CASSPGGAEAFF
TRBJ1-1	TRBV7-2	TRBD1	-	TGTGCCAGCAGCCTGGGACAGGGAATGAACACTGAAGCTTTCTTT	CASSLGQGMNTEAFF
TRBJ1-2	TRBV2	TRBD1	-	TGTGCCAGCAGGAAGGGACAGGCTAACTATGGCTACACCTTC	CASRKGQANYGYTF
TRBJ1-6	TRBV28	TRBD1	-	TGTGCCAGCAGTCCCGGGACAGGGGGAAATTCACCCCTCCACTTT	CASSPGTGGNSPLHF
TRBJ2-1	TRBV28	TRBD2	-	TGTGCCAGCAGCCTGGGACTAGCGGGGAGCCGAAAGAGCTCCTACAATGAGCAGTTCTTC	CASSLGLAGSRKSSYNEQFF
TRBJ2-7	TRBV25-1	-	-	TGTGCCAGCAGCCCACCGGGCCTCGGAGGTTACGAGCAGTACTTC	CASSPPGLGGYEQYF
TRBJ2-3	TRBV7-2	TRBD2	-	TGTGCCAGCAGCTTAATTGCCGGGGGGAGCACAGATACGCAGTATTTT	CASSLIAGGSTDTQYF
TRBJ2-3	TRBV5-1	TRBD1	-	TGCGCCAGCAGCCCGGGACAGGGGGCCTCAGATACGCAGTATTTT	CASSPGQGASDTQYF
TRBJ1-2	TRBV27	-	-	TGTGCCAGCACCTCCCTCTTGAGGGCAAGGCCCTATGGCTACACCTTC	CASTSLLRARPYGYTF
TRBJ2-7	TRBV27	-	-	TGTGCCAGCAGTTTGACTAGAACCTACGAGCAGTACTTC	CASSLTRTYEQYF
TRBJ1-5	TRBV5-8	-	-	TGTGCCAGCAGCTTGAACAGGGTGGGCAATCAGCCCCAGCATTTT	CASSLNRVGNQPQHF
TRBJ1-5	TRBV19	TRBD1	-	TGTGCCAGTAGTGTACAGGGGTTCTCCAATCAGCCCCAGCATTTT	CASSVQGFSNQPQHF
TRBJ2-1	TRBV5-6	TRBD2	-	TGTGCCAGCAGCTTGCTCGGGGGGGACAACAATGAGCAGTTCTTC	CASSLLGGDNNEQFF
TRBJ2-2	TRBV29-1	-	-	TGCAGCGCCTTACCAACCGGGACATTCGTCAAGAGGACCGGGGAGCTGTTTTTT	CSALPTGTFVKRTGELFF
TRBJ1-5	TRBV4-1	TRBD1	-	TGCGCCAGCAGCCAAGAACTCAAACAAGGGACAGCTTTCAATCAGCCCCAGCATTTT	CASSQELKQGTAFNQPQHF
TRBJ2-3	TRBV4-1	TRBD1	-	TGCGCCAGCAGCCATCCCACAGGGGGCGGGAATACGCAGTATTTT	CASSHPTGGGNTQYF
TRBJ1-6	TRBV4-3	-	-	TGCGCCAGCAGCCAAGATGGAGGGAGCTATAATTCACCCCTCCACTTT	CASSQDGGSYNSPLHF
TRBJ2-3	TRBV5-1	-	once	TGCGCCAGCAGCTCGACCGGGACTAGGGGGCCAGATACGCAGTATTTT	CASSSTGTRGPDTQYF
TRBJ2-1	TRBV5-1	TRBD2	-	TGCGCCAGCAGCCACCTTAGCGGGGGTGGCAATGAGCAGTTCTTC	CASSHLSGGGNEQFF
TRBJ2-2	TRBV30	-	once	TGTGCCTGGAGTGTACATGAGGCCGGGGAGCTGTTTTTT	CAWSVHEAGELFF
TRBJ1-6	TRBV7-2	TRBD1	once	TGTGCCAGCAGCTTAGGGACAGGGACCTATAATTCACCCCTCCACTTT	CASSLGTGTYNSPLHF
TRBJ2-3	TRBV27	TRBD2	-	TGTGCCAGCAGTTTACTGGGACTAGCGGGGAGCACAGATACGCAGTATTTT	CASSLLGLAGSTDTQYF
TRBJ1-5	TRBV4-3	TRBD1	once	TGCGCCAGCAGCCGGGACAGGGTTAGCAATCAGCCCCAGCATTTT	CASSRDRVSNQPQHF
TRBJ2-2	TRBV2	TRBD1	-	TGTGCCAGCTTGGGACAGGCGAGAACCGGGGAGCTGTTTTTT	CASLGQARTGELFF
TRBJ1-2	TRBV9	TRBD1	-	TGTGCCAGCAGCGGAGGGACAGGGGGTTATGGCTACACCTTC	CASSGGTGGYGYTF
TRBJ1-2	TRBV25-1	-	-	TGTGCCAGCAGAGGGGCTAACTATGGCTACACCTTC	CASRGANYGYTF
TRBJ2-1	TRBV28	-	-	TGTGCCAGCAGTTTATCCCGCCACAGGCAAAGTCACAATGAGCAGTTCTTC	CASSLSRHRQSHNEQFF
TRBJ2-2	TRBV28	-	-	TGTGCCAGCTCCCTTGGGGGGGCGGTCGGGGAGCTGTTTTTT	CASSLGGAVGELFF
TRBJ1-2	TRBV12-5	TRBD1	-	TGTGCTAGTGGGTCAGGGGGAATATACTATGGCTACACCTTC	CASGSGGIYYGYTF
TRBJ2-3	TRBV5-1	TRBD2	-	TGCGCCAGCGATTCCGGGGGGGCCGCAGATACGCAGTATTTT	CASDSGGAADTQYF
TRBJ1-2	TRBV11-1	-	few	TGTGCCAGCAGCTCTCTTGGGGCACGGTATGGCTACACCTTC	CASSSLGARYGYTF
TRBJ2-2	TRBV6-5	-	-	TGTGCCACCCAGCGGCAGGCCCGCAGCGGGGAGCTGTTTTTT	CATQRQARSGELFF
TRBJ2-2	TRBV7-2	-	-	TGTGCCAGCAGCTCCCTCGACAGGGAGGCCGGGGAGCTGTTTTTT	CASSSLDREAGELFF